Presented here are 12 T cell receptor beta chains from one specimen sequenced in a study of T cells in pancreatic ductal adenocarcinoma. Measured with immunoSEQ multiplex PCR; TCRdb has only the in-frame clones, and not every one. This sample yields 16,000 or so clones, of which about 90% are seen a single time; approximately 15% belongs to the top ten. Selected pancreatic ductal adenocarcinoma patients had undergone surgery without neoadjuvant therapy. Sample: PBMCs. The origin of the receptors is a human donor with pancreatic ductal adenocarcinoma.

This chain joins TRBV5-4 and TRBJ1-2; D unresolved. Germline CDR1 and CDR2: SGHNT and YYREEE (reference sequence). CDR3 size: 15 residues. V was trimmed by 0 bases and J by 4 bases, leaving 13 bases between them. CDR3 nucleotide sequence: TGTGCCAGCAGCTTGGCGGAGAGCGGAGGCTATGGCTACACCTTC. Its translation is CASSLAESGGYGYTF. The whole variable domain, remainder taken from reference TRBV5-4 and TRBJ1-2, is ETGVTQSPTHLIKTRGQQVTLRCSSQSGHNTVSWYQQALGQGPQFIFQYYREEENGRGNFPPRFSGLQFPNYSSELNVNALELDDSALYLCASSLAESGGYGYTFGSGTRLTVV.

The genes are TRBV27 and TRBJ1-2, with 7 bases aligning to TRBD1. CDR3 size: 15 residues. J gave up 2 bases and V 4 bases, and 7 bases lay outside the gene matches. Germline assignment: CDR1 MNHEY and CDR2 SMNVEV (reference sequence). CDR3 residues: CASSSYRGPNYGYTF. The CDR3 DNA reads TGTGCCAGCAGTTCCTACAGGGGACCCAACTATGGCTACACCTTC.

This CDR3 is CASSSPWDRGGSNYGYTF. DNA of the CDR3: TGTGCCAGTAGTTCCCCCTGGGACAGGGGGGGGAGCAACTATGGCTACACCTTC. The chain recombines TRBV19 with TRBJ1-2; 11 bases agree with TRBD1. This CDR3 is 18 amino acids long. Germline V lookup: CDR1 LNHDA, CDR2 SQIVND (reference sequence). The V gene end was trimmed by 5 bases and the J gene end by 2 bases; junction bases not matched to a gene: 13.

V usage is TRBV5-1 and J usage is TRBJ1-2, with D perhaps matching TRBD1 (6 bases). CDR3 length: 15 amino acids. V was clipped by 4 bases and J by 2 bases, with 15 bases between them. The germline CDR1 and CDR2 sequences are SGHRS and YFSETQ. CDR3 loop: CASSRDIKPNYGYTF. CDR3 bases: TGCGCCAGCAGCCGGGACATAAAACCGAACTATGGCTACACCTTC.

The rearrangement uses TRBV7-2 and TRBJ2-7; D is possibly TRBD2 (5 bases). Trimming stripped 2 bases from V and 0 bases from J, with 17 bases between. The germline CDR1 and CDR2 sequences are SGHTA and FQGNSA. The CDR3 contains 17 residues. In DNA form, the CDR3 reads TGTGCCAGCAGCTTAAATACGCGGGTGGGTAGCTCCTACGAGCAGTACTTC. It codes for CASSLNTRVGSSYEQYF.

This clone was observed a handful of times. The genes are TRBV6-5 and TRBJ1-6, with D uncertain. V lost 2 bases to trimming and J lost 7 bases, with 12 bases between them. This CDR3 is built from 15 residues. Germline V gene sequence: CDR1 MNHEY, CDR2 SVGAGI. CDR3: CASSYLRARNSPLHF. The CDR3 DNA sequence: TGTGCCAGCAGTTACCTCCGCGCGAGGAATTCACCCCTCCACTTT.

This clone was picked up one time. This chain links TRBV5-1 with TRBJ2-5, with D possibly being TRBD1 or TRBD2 (7 bases each). The germline gives CDR1 SGHRS, CDR2 YFSETQ. CDR3 length: 15 amino acids. V was cut by 1 base and J by 5 bases, with 15 bases left in between. The DNA for the CDR3 is TGCGCCAGCAGCTTGACTCCAGGGGGAGGGGAGACCCAGTACTTC. Encoded protein: CASSLTPGGGETQYF. The whole variable domain, filled in from reference TRBV5-1 and TRBJ2-5, reads KAGVTQTPRYLIKTRGQQVTLSCSPISGHRSVSWYQQTPGQGLQFLFEYFSETQRNKGNFPGRFSGRQFSNSRSEMNVSTLELGDSALYLCASSLTPGGGETQYFGPGTRLLVL.

This rearrangement joins TRBV5-6 to TRBJ2-2; 7 bases map to TRBD2. Germline loops: CDR1 SGHDT, CDR2 YYEEEE. This CDR3 is 15 amino acids long. Losses at the gene ends were 0 bases for V and 1 base for J; bases not matched to a gene: 0. For the CDR3, the DNA is TGTGCCAGCAGCTTGGTAGCGGGGAACACCGGGGAGCTGTTTTTT. The encoded protein is CASSLVAGNTGELFF.

The chain carries TRBV5-1 and TRBJ2-7; TRBD1 is a possible D gene (6 bases). Trimming shortened V by 0 bases and J by 2 bases, and 15 bases separated the two germline ends. This CDR3 has 16 residues. Germline V lookup: CDR1 SGHRS, CDR2 YFSETQ. CDR3 protein: CASSLALSGDPYEQYF. For the CDR3, the DNA is TGCGCCAGCAGCTTGGCCCTGTCAGGGGACCCCTACGAGCAGTACTTC.

J is TRBJ2-7 and V is TRBV11-2; maybe TRBD2 (5 bases). This CDR3 has 14 residues. CDR1 and CDR2 from the germline V gene are SGHAT and FQNNGV. Trimming pared 2 bases from V and 0 bases from J, leaving 8 bases between. The CDR3 region is CASSLKSGSYEQYF. The DNA for the CDR3 is TGTGCCAGCAGCTTAAAGAGCGGCTCCTACGAGCAGTACTTC. Full variable domain (outside the CDR3, taken from reference TRBV11-2 and TRBJ2-7): EAGVAQSPRYKIIEKRQSVAFWCNPISGHATLYWYQQILGQGPKLLIQFQNNGVVDDSQLPKDRFSAERLKGVDSTLKIQPAKLEDSAVYLCASSLKSGSYEQYFGPGTRLTVT.

This chain links TRBV10-1 with TRBJ2-1, with 9 bases lining up with TRBD2. Germline CDR1 reads WNHNN; CDR2 reads SYGVQD (reference sequence). The V segment lost 3 bases and the J segment 5 bases; nucleotides outside the gene matches: 11. CDR3 length equals 17 residues. As DNA, the CDR3 is TGCGCCAGCAGTGACCTGTCGGCGGGAGGGTCGGACAATGAGCAGTTCTTC. Its protein product is CASSDLSAGGSDNEQFF.

The J gene is TRBJ2-3, the V gene TRBV14; D possibly uses TRBD1 or TRBD2 (5 bases each). The CDR3 is 18 residues long. In germline, CDR1 is SGHDN, CDR2 FVKESK. Trimming took off 1 base at V and 3 bases at J, with 20 bases between the two ends. The CDR3 DNA is TGTGCCAGCAGCCAAGCTGGGACCCAGCTAAGGAGGACAGATACGCAGTATTTT. It specifies CASSQAGTQLRRTDTQYF.